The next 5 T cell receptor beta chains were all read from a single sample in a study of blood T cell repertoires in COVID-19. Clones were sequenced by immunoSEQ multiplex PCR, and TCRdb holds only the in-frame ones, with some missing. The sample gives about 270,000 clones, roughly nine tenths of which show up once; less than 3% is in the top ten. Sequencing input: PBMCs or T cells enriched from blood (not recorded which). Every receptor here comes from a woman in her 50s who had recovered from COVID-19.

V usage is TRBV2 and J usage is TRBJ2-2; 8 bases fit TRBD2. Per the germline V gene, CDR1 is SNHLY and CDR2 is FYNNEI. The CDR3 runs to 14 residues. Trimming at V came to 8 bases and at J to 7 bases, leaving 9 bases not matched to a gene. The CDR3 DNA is TGTGCCAGCGAAGGACTAGCAAAGGGCGGGGAGCTGTTTTTT. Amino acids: CASEGLAKGGELFF.

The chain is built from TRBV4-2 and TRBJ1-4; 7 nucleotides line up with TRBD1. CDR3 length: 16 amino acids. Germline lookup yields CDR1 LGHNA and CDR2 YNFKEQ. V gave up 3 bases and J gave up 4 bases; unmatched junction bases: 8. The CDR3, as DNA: TGTGCCAGCAGCCAGGCGGGGGGACAGCATAATGAAAAACTGTTTTTT. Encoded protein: CASSQAGGQHNEKLFF.

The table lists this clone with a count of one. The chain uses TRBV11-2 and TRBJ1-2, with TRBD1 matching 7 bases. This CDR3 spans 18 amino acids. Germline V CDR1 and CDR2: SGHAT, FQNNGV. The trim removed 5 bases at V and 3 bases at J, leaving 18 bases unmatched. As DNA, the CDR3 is TGTGCCAGCAGCCTATCTAGGGACAGAAACCGGACTTACTATGGCTACACCTTC. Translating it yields CASSLSRDRNRTYYGYTF.

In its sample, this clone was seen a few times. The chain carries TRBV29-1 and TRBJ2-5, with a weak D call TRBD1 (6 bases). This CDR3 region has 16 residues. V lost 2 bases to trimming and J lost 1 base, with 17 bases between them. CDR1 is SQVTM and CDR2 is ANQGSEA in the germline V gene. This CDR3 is CSVETDLGQTQETQYF. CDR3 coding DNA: TGCAGCGTTGAAACCGATCTCGGACAGACCCAAGAGACCCAGTACTTC. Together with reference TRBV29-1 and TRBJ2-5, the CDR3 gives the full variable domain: SAVISQKPSRDICQRGTSLTIQCQVDSQVTMMFWYRQQPGQSLTLIATANQGSEATYESGFVIDKFPISRPNLTFSTLTVSNMSPEDSSIYLCSVETDLGQTQETQYFGPGTRLLVL.

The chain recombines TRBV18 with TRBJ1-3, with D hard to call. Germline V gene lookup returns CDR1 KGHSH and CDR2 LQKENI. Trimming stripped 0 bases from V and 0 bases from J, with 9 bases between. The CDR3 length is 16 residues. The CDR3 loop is CASSPPSGLSGNTIYF. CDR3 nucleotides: TGTGCCAGCTCACCACCGTCAGGCCTCTCTGGAAACACCATATATTTT.